Below are 24 T cell receptor beta chains sequenced from a single sample in a study of shared clonotypes between healthy human individuals. Sequencing was performed with immunoSEQ multiplex PCR; in TCRdb, only in-frame clones are kept and a portion is missing. The sample shows some 1,100,000 clones, 78% of them seen only once. Sequencing was performed on memory CD4+ T cells from PBMCs. The sample's subset: CD45RA-negative fraction. Every receptor here comes from a man aged 18 to 30 in good health. Some clones in this sample may be carry-over from other donors' samples.

The gene calls are TRBV7-8 and TRBJ2-7; TRBD2 matches 8 bases. Germline values: CDR1 SGHVS, CDR2 FQNEAQ. The J segment lost 5 bases and the V segment lost 7 bases, leaving 13 bases of the junction unmatched. The CDR3 length is 15 residues. CDR3 nucleotide sequence: TGTGCCAGCACCGCGTTCGGGGGGGCCGGGAACGAGCAGTACTTC. The encoded protein is CASTAFGGAGNEQYF.

The CDR3 region is CASSTTTDTQYF. In nucleotides, the CDR3 is TGCGCCAGCAGCACCACCACAGATACGCAGTATTTT. V is TRBV5-1 and J is TRBJ2-3; no clear D. Germline loops: CDR1 SGHRS, CDR2 YFSETQ. The germline V and J ends were trimmed by 4 bases and 2 bases, with 5 bases remaining between them. This CDR3 comprises 12 residues.

The chain carries TRBV11-3 and TRBJ2-1, with 14 bases fitting TRBD2. After removal of 5 bases from V and 7 bases from J, the junction contained 10 bases not matched to a gene. Germline V gene data show CDR1 as SGHNT and CDR2 as YENEEA. This CDR3 is 17 amino acids long. The DNA for the CDR3 is TGTGCCAGCAGCGCCGCGGGGACTAGCGGGAGTCTGAATGAGCAGTTCTTC. Translating gives CASSAAGTSGSLNEQFF.

This chain joins TRBV21-1 and TRBJ2-2; the table's D call, TRBD1, was not checked against the DNA. TRBV21-1 is marked as a pseudogene. The CDR3 contains 16 residues. CDR3 protein: CASSDLHTGLTGELFF. CDR3 nucleotides: TGTGCCAGCAGTGATCTGCACACAGGCTTGACCGGGGAGCTGTTTTTT.

In DNA, the CDR3 is TGTGCCAGCAGCTTGATGGGGCTAGCCAAAAACATTCAGTACTTC. This translates into CASSLMGLAKNIQYF. This chain links TRBV5-4 with TRBJ2-4, with D possibly TRBD1 on 5 matching bases. Germline CDR1 is SGHNT and CDR2 is YYREEE (reference sequence). The CDR3 spans 15 residues. V shed 1 base and J shed 0 bases, with 8 bases lying between them.

The J gene is TRBJ1-4, the V gene TRBV18; possible D gene TRBD1, 5 bases. The CDR3 spans 17 residues. The ends were cut back, 4 bases at V and 4 bases at J, with 19 bases in the middle. CDR1 and CDR2 from the germline V gene are KGHSH and LQKENI. The CDR3: CASSLKTAGWDNEKLFF. The DNA for the CDR3 is TGTGCCAGCTCACTCAAGACAGCCGGGTGGGATAATGAAAAACTGTTTTTT.

This clone was observed a handful of times. The chain carries TRBV6-5 and TRBJ2-5; no clear D gene. Trimming cost V 7 bases and J 4 bases, with 16 bases left between them. The CDR3 contains 14 residues. Looked up from germline, CDR1 is MNHEY and CDR2 is SVGAGI. The CDR3 region has the DNA TGTGCCAGCACCACCCGGGCCCCGGGAGAGACCCAGTACTTC. This codes for CASTTRAPGETQYF.

The V gene is TRBV4-2, the J gene TRBJ1-2, with D possibly matching TRBD1 (5 bases). This CDR3 region has 17 residues. The germline V and J ends were trimmed by 3 bases and 1 base, with 18 bases remaining between them. The germline V gene has CDR1 LGHNA and CDR2 YNFKEQ. CDR3 sequence reads: CASSQLPGQGDNYGYTF. The CDR3 DNA reads as TGTGCCAGCAGCCAGCTCCCCGGCCAGGGAGATAACTATGGCTACACCTTC.

This chain joins TRBV9 and TRBJ2-1, with 11 bases that match TRBD2. Losses at the gene ends were 4 bases for V and 7 bases for J; bases not matched to a gene: 4. Germline V gene data show CDR1 as SGDLS and CDR2 as YYNGEE. The CDR3 has 14 amino acids. The CDR3 here is CASSQTSGVNEQFF. The CDR3, as DNA: TGTGCCAGCAGCCAGACTAGCGGGGTGAATGAGCAGTTCTTC. Based on the CDR3 plus reference TRBV9 and TRBJ2-1, the full variable domain is DSGVTQTPKHLITATGQRVTLRCSPRSGDLSVYWYQQSLDQGLQFLIQYYNGEERAKGNILERFSAQQFPDLHSELNLSSLELGDSALYFCASSQTSGVNEQFFGPGTRLTVL.

To note about this clone: With only one base between it and a far larger clone, this is likely a read error. The sample contains more than one DNA sequence encoding this CDR3. The chain combines TRBV7-9 with TRBJ1-4; perhaps TRBD1 as D (5 bases). This CDR3 is built from 14 residues. Germline values: CDR1 SEHNR, CDR2 FQNEAQ (reference sequence). Trimming left V 6 bases short and J 6 bases short, with 14 bases between. The CDR3 DNA reads as TGTGCCAGCAGGCCCCGGGACGGTGATGAAAAACTGTTTTTT. Its protein product is CASRPRDGDEKLFF.

This clone was recorded a few times. The chain joins TRBV18 to TRBJ1-1; TRBD1 matches 7 bases. The ends lost 6 bases at V and 3 bases at J; junction bases unmatched: 13. Per germline, CDR1 KGHSH and CDR2 LQKENI. CDR3 length equals 16 residues. The CDR3 DNA reads as TGTGCCAGCTCCGGAACCACGACAGGGTCGTACACTGAAGCTTTCTTT. It specifies CASSGTTTGSYTEAFF.

The chain's CDR3 is CASSQEPNVAGGTDTQYF. The CDR3 bases are TGCGCCAGCAGCCAAGAGCCGAATGTCGCGGGAGGGACAGATACGCAGTATTTT. This chain joins TRBV4-3 and TRBJ2-3; 9 nucleotides align to TRBD2. The length of the CDR3 is 18 residues. CDR1 is LGHNA and CDR2 is YSLEER in the germline V gene. Losses at the gene ends were 0 bases for V and 3 bases for J; bases not matched to a gene: 10.

The chain is built from TRBV5-4 and TRBJ1-2; 7 bases match TRBD1. CDR1 is SGHNT and CDR2 is YYREEE in the germline V gene (reference sequence). This CDR3 has 16 amino acids. The V gene end was trimmed by 4 bases and the J gene end by 1 base; junction bases not matched to a gene: 10. The CDR3 loop is CASSLKGGGSNYGYTF. DNA of the CDR3: TGTGCCAGCAGCCTAAAGGGAGGGGGCAGTAACTATGGCTACACCTTC.

CDR3 in DNA: TGTGCCAGCAGCTGGACAGGGGGCCTCTACGAGCAGTACTTC. Translation gives CASSWTGGLYEQYF. The chain combines TRBV7-9 with TRBJ2-7; TRBD1 matches at 11 bases. V trimming: 4 bases; J trimming: 3 bases; junction bases outside the gene matches: 2. The V gene's germline CDR1 is SEHNR and CDR2 FQNEAQ (reference sequence). This CDR3 has 14 residues.

J is TRBJ1-4 and V is TRBV7-8, with TRBD1 matching over 7 bases. The trim removed 1 base at V and 7 bases at J, leaving 15 bases unmatched. The CDR3 has 18 amino acids. Germline V gives CDR1 SGHVS, CDR2 FQNEAQ. DNA of the CDR3: TGTGCCAGCAGCTTAGGTATTAGGGACAGTCATGCAAGTGAAAAACTGTTTTTT. It yields the protein CASSLGIRDSHASEKLFF.

The rearrangement links TRBV5-6 to TRBJ1-2; D is unclear. Deletions cut 4 bases from V and 10 bases from J, with 11 bases between. Germline-derived CDR1 and CDR2 are SGHDT and YYEEEE. This CDR3 comprises 11 residues. The CDR3 is CASSRWGDYTF. CDR3 in DNA: TGTGCCAGCAGCCGCTGGGGAGACTACACCTTC.

The J gene is TRBJ1-5, the V gene TRBV7-2; TRBD1 matches at 8 bases. The CDR3 covers 15 residues. V dropped 1 base and J dropped 6; count of bases not matched to a gene: 5. Germline V gene sequence: CDR1 SGHTA, CDR2 FQGNSA. The CDR3 DNA reads TGTGCCAGCAGCTTAGACCAGGGGGCGTCTCAGCCCCAGCATTTT. It translates to CASSLDQGASQPQHF.

This chain connects TRBV6-6 to TRBJ2-7; D call uncertain. The CDR3 contains 14 residues. Per germline, CDR1 MNHNY and CDR2 SVGAGI (reference sequence). V was clipped by 6 bases and J by 4 bases, with 16 bases between them. The CDR3 spells CASSSRRHYYEQYF. Written as DNA, the CDR3 is TGTGCCAGCAGCTCCCGAAGACACTATTACGAGCAGTACTTC.

The table lists this clone with a count of one. This chain joins TRBV28 and TRBJ2-5; D remains ambiguous. Germline V gene data show CDR1 as MDHEN and CDR2 as SYDVKM. Trimming took 4 bases from V and 1 from J, leaving 10 bases between them. The CDR3 extends over 14 amino acids. The CDR3 nucleotides read TGTGCCAGCAGTTCTACGGGCACCCAAGAGACCCAGTACTTC. Its protein is CASSSTGTQETQYF.

The genes are TRBV4-1 and TRBJ2-7; D may be TRBD2 (5 bases). CDR3 size: 15 residues. Trimming took 4 bases from V and 1 from J, leaving 14 bases between them. Germline CDR1 and CDR2: MGHRA and YSYEKL. Written as DNA, the CDR3 is TGCGCCAGCAGCCGGACTTCGGCCGCATCCTACGAGCAGTACTTC. Translated, it gives CASSRTSAASYEQYF.

This chain joins TRBV7-2 and TRBJ2-5; 9 bases align to TRBD1. V dropped 1 base and J dropped 9; count of bases not matched to a gene: 3. This CDR3 spans 13 amino acids. Germline V lookup: CDR1 SGHTA, CDR2 FQGNSA. CDR3 sequence reads: CASSLGTGAAQYF. In DNA, the CDR3 is TGTGCCAGCAGCTTAGGGACAGGGGCGGCCCAGTACTTC.

V gene TRBV18 combines with J gene TRBJ1-1; no firm D call. The CDR3 loop spans 13 amino acids. Per germline, CDR1 KGHSH and CDR2 LQKENI. V was trimmed by 4 bases and J by 2 bases, leaving 8 bases between them. CDR3 sequence reads: CASSHEKNTEAFF. The DNA for the CDR3 is TGTGCCAGCTCACACGAAAAAAACACTGAAGCTTTCTTT.

This chain joins TRBV15 and TRBJ2-4; 7 nucleotides line up with TRBD2. The V gene end was trimmed by 7 bases and the J gene end by 5 bases; junction bases not matched to a gene: 5. The CDR3 extends over 13 amino acids. CDR1 and CDR2 (germline): LNHNV, YYDKDF (reference sequence). The CDR3 DNA reads TGTGCCACCAACCCGGGGAGGGAAAACATTCAGTACTTC. Its protein product is CATNPGRENIQYF.

The rearrangement joins TRBV27 to TRBJ1-2, with D possibly matching TRBD1 (6 bases). The CDR3 sequence is 14 residues long. CDR1 and CDR2 from the germline V gene are MNHEY and SMNVEV (reference sequence). Trimming removed 10 bases at V and 2 bases at J, with 17 bases between. Here the CDR3 DNA reads TGTGCCAAACCGCAGGTACAGGGAAACTATGGCTACACCTTC. As protein: CAKPQVQGNYGYTF.